This T cell receptor (beta chain) emerged from a study of T cell responses to AZD1222 COVID-19 vaccine. General study points: Dominant CD4 TCR responses targeted spike regions 160-218 and 743-854. At study baseline, merely six AZD1222 recipients were seropositive.

Comment on this clone: Its antigen is currently unknown.

V lost 7 bases to trimming and J lost 1 base, with 11 bases between them. The CDR3 covers 14 residues. CDR1 and CDR2 from the germline V gene are LNHDA and SQIVND (reference sequence). The method was immunoSEQ multiplex PCR; TCRdb's version includes in-frame clones alone and lacks a portion of them. The sample holds some 110,000 clones, 85% to 95% seen once. The sample consisted of peripheral blood, taken on day 0 of AZD1222 vaccination. The origin of this receptor is an adult in good health. The V and J genes are TRBV19 and TRBJ2-1; a weak D match, TRBD2 (5 bases). The CDR3 reads CASTVGVSYNEQFF. CDR3 sequence (DNA): TGTGCCAGTACGGTGGGAGTATCCTACAATGAGCAGTTCTTC. The full variable domain, in which reference TRBV19 and TRBJ2-1 provide the parts outside the CDR3, is DGGITQSPKYLFRKEGQNVTLSCEQNLNHDAMYWYRQDPGQGLRLIYYSQIVNDFQKGDIAEGYSVSREKKESFPLTVTSAQKNPTAFYLCASTVGVSYNEQFFGPGTRLTVL.